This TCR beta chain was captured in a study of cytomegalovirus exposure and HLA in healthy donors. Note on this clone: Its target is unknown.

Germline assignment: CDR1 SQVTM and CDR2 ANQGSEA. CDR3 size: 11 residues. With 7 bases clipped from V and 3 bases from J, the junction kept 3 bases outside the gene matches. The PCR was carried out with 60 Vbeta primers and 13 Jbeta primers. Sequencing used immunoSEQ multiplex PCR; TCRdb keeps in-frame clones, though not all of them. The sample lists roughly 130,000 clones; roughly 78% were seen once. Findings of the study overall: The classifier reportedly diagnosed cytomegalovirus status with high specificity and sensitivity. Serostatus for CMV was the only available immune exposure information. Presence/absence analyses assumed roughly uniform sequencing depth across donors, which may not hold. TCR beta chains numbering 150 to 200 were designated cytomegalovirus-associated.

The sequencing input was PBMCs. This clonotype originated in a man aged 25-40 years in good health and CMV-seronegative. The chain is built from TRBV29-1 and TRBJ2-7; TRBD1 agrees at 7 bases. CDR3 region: CSAGQNYEQYF. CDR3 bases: TGCAGCGCGGGACAGAACTACGAGCAGTACTTC.